Below are 2 T cell receptor beta chains sequenced from a single sample in a study of beta chain features in type 1 diabetes. Study results and limitations: Shortening that was moderate but significant affected the TCRB CDR3s of Type 1 diabetes patients in all four CD4+ subsets.

Antigens for these TCRs are unknown. As every portion of the isolated RNA was reverse transcribed, the sequencing read expressed TCRB transcripts. Measured with immunoSEQ multiplex PCR; TCRdb has only the in-frame clones, and not every one. The sample shows about 650,000 clones, approximately 13% of them seen only once. The sequenced sample was naive CD4+ T cells from blood. The receptors come from a man younger than 45 with type 1 diabetes.

The V and J genes are TRBV2 and TRBJ1-2; the match to TRBD1 covers 7 bases. CDR1 is SNHLY, CDR2 FYNNEI, per germline. The CDR3 consists of 12 residues. With V trimmed by 8 bases and J by 4 bases, 4 bases remained unmatched. This chain's CDR3 is CASRDRTYGYTF. CDR3 nucleotide sequence: TGTGCCAGCCGGGACAGAACCTATGGCTACACCTTC.

This clone turned up a few times. The chain has TRBV14 and TRBJ2-3; possibly TRBD1 for D (5 bases). V was shortened by 1 base and J by 8 bases, with 10 bases between the two germline ends. The CDR3 extends over 13 amino acids. CDR1 SGHDN and CDR2 FVKESK come from the germline V gene. This chain's CDR3 is CASSQVGESTQYF. In DNA, the CDR3 is TGTGCCAGCAGCCAAGTAGGGGAATCTACGCAGTATTTT.